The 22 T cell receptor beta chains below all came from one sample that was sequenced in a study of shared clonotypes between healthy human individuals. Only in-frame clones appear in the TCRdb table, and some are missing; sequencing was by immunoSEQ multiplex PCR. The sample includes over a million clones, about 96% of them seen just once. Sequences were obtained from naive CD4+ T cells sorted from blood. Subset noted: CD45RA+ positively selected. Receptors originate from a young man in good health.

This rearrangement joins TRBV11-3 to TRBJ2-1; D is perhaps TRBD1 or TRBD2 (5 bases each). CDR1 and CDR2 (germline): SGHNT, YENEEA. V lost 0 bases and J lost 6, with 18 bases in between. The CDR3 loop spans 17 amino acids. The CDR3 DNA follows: TGTGCCAGCAGCTTAGAAGGCCAGGTGGGGGTCCTCAATGAGCAGTTCTTC. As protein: CASSLEGQVGVLNEQFF.

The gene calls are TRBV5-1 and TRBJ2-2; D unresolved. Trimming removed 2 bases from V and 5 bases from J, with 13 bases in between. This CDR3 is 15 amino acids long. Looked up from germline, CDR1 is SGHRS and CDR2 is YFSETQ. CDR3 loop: CASSLIRAGTGELFF. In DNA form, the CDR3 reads TGCGCCAGCAGCTTAATTCGGGCTGGGACCGGGGAGCTGTTTTTT.

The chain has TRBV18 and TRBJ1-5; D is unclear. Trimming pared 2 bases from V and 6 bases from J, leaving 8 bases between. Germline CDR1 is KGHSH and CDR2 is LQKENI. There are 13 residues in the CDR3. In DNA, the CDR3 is TGTGCCAGCTCACCAAAGGTTGGTCAGCCCCAGCATTTT. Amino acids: CASSPKVGQPQHF.

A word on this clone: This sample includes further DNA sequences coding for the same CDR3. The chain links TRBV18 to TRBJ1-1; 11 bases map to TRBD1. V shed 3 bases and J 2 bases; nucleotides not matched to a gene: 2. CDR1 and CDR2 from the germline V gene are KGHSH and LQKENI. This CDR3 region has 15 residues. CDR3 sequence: CASSPDRGRNTEAFF. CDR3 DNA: TGTGCCAGCTCACCGGACAGGGGGCGAAACACTGAAGCTTTCTTT.

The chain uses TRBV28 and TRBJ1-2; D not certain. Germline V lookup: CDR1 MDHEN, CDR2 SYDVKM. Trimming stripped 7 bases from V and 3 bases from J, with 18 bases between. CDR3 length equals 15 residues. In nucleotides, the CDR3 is TGTGCCAGCAAACGGACCCCACCTCCCTACTATGGCTACACCTTC. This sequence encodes CASKRTPPPYYGYTF.

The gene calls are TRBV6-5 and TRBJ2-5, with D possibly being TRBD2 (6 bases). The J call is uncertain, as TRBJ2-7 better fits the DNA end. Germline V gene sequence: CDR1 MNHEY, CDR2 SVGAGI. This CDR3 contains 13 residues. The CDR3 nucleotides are TGTGCCAGCAGTTACTCCGGGACTTACGAGCAGTACTTC. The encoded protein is CASSYSGTYEQYF.

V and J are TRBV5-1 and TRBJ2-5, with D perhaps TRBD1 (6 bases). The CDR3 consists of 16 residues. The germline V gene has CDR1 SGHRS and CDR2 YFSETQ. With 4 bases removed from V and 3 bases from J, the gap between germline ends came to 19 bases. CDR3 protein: CASSLWGGAGEETQYF. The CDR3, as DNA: TGCGCCAGCAGCCTCTGGGGTGGGGCAGGGGAAGAGACCCAGTACTTC.

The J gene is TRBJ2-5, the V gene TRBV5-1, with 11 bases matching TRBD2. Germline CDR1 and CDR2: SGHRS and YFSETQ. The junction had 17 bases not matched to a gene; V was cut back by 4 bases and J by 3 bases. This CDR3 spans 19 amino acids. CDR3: CASSVPQGLAGPWEETQYF. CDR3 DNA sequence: TGCGCCAGCAGCGTGCCCCAAGGACTAGCGGGCCCATGGGAAGAGACCCAGTACTTC.

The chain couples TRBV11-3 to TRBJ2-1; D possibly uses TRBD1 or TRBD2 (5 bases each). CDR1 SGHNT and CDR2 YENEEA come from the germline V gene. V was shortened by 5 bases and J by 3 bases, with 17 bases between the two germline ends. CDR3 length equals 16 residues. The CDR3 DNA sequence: TGTGCCAGCAGCCCGGGACGAAGCCGTTTCTACAATGAGCAGTTCTTC. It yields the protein CASSPGRSRFYNEQFF.

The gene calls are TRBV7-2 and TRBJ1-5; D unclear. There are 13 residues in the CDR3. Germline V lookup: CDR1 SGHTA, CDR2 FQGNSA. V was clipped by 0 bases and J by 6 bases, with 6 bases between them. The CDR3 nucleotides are TGTGCCAGCAGCTTAGCTAGCGGTCAGCCCCAGCATTTT. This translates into CASSLASGQPQHF.

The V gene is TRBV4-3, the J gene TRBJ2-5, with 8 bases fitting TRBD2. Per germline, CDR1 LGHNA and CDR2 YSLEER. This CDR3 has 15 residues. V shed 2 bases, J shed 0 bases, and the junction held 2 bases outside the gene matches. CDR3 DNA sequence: TGCGCCAGCAGCCAACAGACTAGCGACCAAGAGACCCAGTACTTC. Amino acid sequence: CASSQQTSDQETQYF.

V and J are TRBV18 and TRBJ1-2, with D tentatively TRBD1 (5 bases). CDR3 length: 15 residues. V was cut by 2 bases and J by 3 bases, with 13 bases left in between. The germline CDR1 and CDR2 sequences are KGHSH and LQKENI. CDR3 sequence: CASSPGVGVDYGYTF. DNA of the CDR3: TGTGCCAGCTCACCAGGGGTAGGGGTGGACTATGGCTACACCTTC.

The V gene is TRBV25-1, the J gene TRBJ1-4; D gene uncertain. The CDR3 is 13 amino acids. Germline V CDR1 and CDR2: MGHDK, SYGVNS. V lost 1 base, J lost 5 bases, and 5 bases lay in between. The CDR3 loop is CASSESMNEKLFF. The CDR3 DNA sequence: TGTGCCAGCAGTGAATCCATGAATGAAAAACTGTTTTTT.

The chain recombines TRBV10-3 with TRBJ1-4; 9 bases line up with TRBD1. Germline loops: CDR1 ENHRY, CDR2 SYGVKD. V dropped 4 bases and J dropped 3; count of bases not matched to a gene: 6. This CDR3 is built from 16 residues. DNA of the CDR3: TGTGCCATCAGTGTAACAGGGGGCTTGGCTAATGAAAAACTGTTTTTT. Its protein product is CAISVTGGLANEKLFF.

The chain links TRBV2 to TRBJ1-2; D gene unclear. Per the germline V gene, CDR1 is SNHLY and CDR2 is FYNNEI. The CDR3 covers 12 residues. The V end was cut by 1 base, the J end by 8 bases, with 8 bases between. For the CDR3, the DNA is TGTGCCAGCAGTGAAGTGTCTATCGGCTACACCTTC. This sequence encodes CASSEVSIGYTF.

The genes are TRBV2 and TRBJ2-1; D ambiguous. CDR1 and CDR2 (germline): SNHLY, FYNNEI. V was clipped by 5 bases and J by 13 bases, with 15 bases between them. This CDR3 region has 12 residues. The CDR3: CASSITTIPQFF. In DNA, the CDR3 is TGTGCCAGCAGTATAACTACCATTCCTCAGTTCTTC.

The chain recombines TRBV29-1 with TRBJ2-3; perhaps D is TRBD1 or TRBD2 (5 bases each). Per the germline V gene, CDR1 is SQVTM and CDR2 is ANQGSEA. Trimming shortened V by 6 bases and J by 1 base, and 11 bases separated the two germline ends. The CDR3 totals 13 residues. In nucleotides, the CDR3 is TGCAGCGTCAGGGAGTGGGGCACAGATACGCAGTATTTT. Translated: CSVREWGTDTQYF.

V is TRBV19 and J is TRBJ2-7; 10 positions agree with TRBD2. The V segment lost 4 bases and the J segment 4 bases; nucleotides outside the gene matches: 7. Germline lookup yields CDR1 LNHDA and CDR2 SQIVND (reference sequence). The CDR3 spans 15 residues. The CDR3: CASSTGASGSYEQYF. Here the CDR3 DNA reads TGTGCCAGTAGTACAGGGGCTAGCGGGAGTTACGAGCAGTACTTC.

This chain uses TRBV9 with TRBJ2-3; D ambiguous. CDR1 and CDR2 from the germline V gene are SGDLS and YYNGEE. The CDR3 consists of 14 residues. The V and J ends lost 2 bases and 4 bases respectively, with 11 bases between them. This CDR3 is CASSVRPRADTQYF. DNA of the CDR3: TGTGCCAGCAGCGTCAGACCCCGCGCAGATACGCAGTATTTT.

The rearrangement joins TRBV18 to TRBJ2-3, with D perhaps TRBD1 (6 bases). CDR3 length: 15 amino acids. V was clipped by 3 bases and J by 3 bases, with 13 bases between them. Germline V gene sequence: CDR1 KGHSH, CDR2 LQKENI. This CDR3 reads CASSPQQGWTDTQYF. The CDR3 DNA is TGTGCCAGCTCACCCCAACAGGGATGGACAGATACGCAGTATTTT. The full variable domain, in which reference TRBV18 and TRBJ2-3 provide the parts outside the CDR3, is NAGVMQNPRHLVRRRGQEARLRCSPMKGHSHVYWYRQLPEEGLKFMVYLQKENIIDESGMPKERFSAEFPKEGPSILRIQQVVRGDSAAYFCASSPQQGWTDTQYFGPGTRLTVL.

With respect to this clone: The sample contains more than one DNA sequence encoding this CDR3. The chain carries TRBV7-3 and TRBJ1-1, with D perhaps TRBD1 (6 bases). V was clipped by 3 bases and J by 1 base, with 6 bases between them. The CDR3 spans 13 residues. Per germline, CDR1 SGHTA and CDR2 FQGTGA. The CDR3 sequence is CASSLGANTEAFF. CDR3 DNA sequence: TGTGCCAGCAGCTTGGGGGCGAACACTGAAGCTTTCTTT.

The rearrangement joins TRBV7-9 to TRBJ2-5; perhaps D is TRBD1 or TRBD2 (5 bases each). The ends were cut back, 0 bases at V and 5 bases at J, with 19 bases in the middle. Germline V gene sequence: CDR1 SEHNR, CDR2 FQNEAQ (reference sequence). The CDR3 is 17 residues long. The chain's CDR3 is CASSLAFSGTSRETQYF. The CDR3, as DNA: TGTGCCAGCAGCTTAGCCTTTTCAGGGACCTCTCGGGAGACCCAGTACTTC.